The 26 T cell receptor beta chains below come from one sample, sequenced in a study of T-cell memory formation after mild COVID-19. Each CDR3 protein gets one entry after TCRdb re-called the 5' RACE reads with MiXCR. The sample contains 150,000 to 200,000 distinct CDR3 sequences, approximately 15% of which appear only once. The material sequenced was PBMCs or a T cell subset sorted from them (not recorded which). These receptors came from an adult woman who had mild COVID-19 (a few samples of this study predate the infection). Cell type and time point are not known.

This chain links TRBV9 with TRBJ1-2; TRBD1 matches 7 bases. The CDR3 covers 17 residues. The germline gives CDR1 SGDLS, CDR2 YYNGEE. V gave up 4 bases and J gave up 2 bases; unmatched junction bases: 14. In nucleotides, the CDR3 is TGTGCCAGCAGCCAGTATTATGGACAGGTTGGAAACTATGGCTACACCTTC. Translated, it gives CASSQYYGQVGNYGYTF. The complete variable domain, with remaining parts taken from reference TRBV9 and TRBJ1-2, reads DSGVTQTPKHLITATGQRVTLRCSPRSGDLSVYWYQQSLDQGLQFLIQYYNGEERAKGNILERFSAQQFPDLHSELNLSSLELGDSALYFCASSQYYGQVGNYGYTFGSGTRLTVV.

At least ten counts were recorded for this clonotype. The chain is built from TRBV11-2 and TRBJ2-1; D might be TRBD1 (6 bases). The germline V gene has CDR1 SGHAT and CDR2 FQNNGV. Trimming removed 2 bases from V and 7 bases from J, with 12 bases in between. The CDR3 length is 14 residues. CDR3 sequence reads: CASSLIRGRNEQFF. Written as DNA, the CDR3 is TGTGCCAGCAGCTTAATCAGGGGAAGGAATGAGCAGTTCTTC.

The CDR3 coding sequence is TGTGCCAGCAGTTCCTCGGACAGGTTCTCCTACGAGCAGTACTTC. Translating gives CASSSSDRFSYEQYF. This chain uses TRBV27 with TRBJ2-7; 7 bases match TRBD1. CDR1 is MNHEY, CDR2 SMNVEV, per germline (reference sequence). Trimming took 4 bases from V and 0 from J; bases not matched to a gene: 6. The CDR3 consists of 15 residues.

This clonotype has a count of ten or more. V is TRBV7-3 and J is TRBJ2-3; 7 nucleotides line up with TRBD1. CDR3 size: 16 residues. J was trimmed by 7 bases and V by 5 bases; bases with no gene match: 15. CDR1 is SGHTA and CDR2 is FQGTGA in the germline V gene. The CDR3 DNA follows: TGTGCCAGCAGCCCGACAGGGAGTAAGAGCATGTATACGCAGTATTTT. This encodes CASSPTGSKSMYTQYF.

This chain links TRBV24-1 with TRBJ2-3; TRBD2 aligns across 8 bases. The V gene end was trimmed by 1 base and the J gene end by 4 bases; junction bases not matched to a gene: 3. The CDR3 has 15 amino acids. Germline V gene sequence: CDR1 KGHDR, CDR2 SFDVKD. Here the CDR3 DNA reads TGTGCCACCAGTGATTTTTACGGGGGGGCAGATACGCAGTATTTT. Its translation is CATSDFYGGADTQYF.

The V call is TRBV30, the J call TRBJ2-2; TRBD2 agrees at 7 bases. CDR1 is GTSNPN, CDR2 SVGIG, per germline (reference sequence). This CDR3 contains 15 residues. Trimming took 5 bases from V and 0 from J; bases not matched to a gene: 6. The CDR3 DNA reads TGTGCCTGGCGCCAGGCGGGGGCGAACACCGGGGAGCTGTTTTTT. Translation: CAWRQAGANTGELFF.

In regard to this clonotype: Its ends do not fully match the called genes, so a read error is possible. J is TRBJ2-3 and V is TRBV18; weak D call: TRBD2 (7 bases). This CDR3 contains 15 residues. Germline lookup yields CDR1 KGHSH and CDR2 LQKENI. The CDR3 spells CSSSPRGATADTQYF. CDR3 in DNA: TGTTCCAGCTCACCACGGGGGGCGACGGCAGATACGCAGTATTTT.

This clonotype was found a few times. This chain joins TRBV6-5 and TRBJ2-1; TRBD2 aligns across 15 bases. V was clipped by 0 bases and J by 5 bases; unmatched bases: 8. Germline V gives CDR1 MNHEY, CDR2 SVGAGI. CDR3 length: 19 residues. The CDR3 is CASSYSGTSGGPTDNEQFF. In nucleotides, the CDR3 is TGTGCCAGCAGTTACTCAGGGACTAGCGGGGGGCCGACCGACAATGAGCAGTTCTTC.

In this sample, this clonotype turned up a few times. Sequence at one end of the junction differs from germline and may be a read error. The CDR3 sequence: CASSPRGLGIAGATKTGELFF. Here the CDR3 DNA reads TGTGCCAGCAGTCCAAGGGGATTGGGCATAGCGGGGGCCACGAAGACCGGGGAGCTGTTTTTT. The chain combines TRBV12-3 or TRBV12-4 with TRBJ2-2; 9 bases agree with TRBD2. This CDR3 is built from 21 residues.

This clonotype was picked up a small number of times. The V and J genes are TRBV7-9 and TRBJ1-2, with D possibly being TRBD1 (5 bases). This CDR3 is 16 amino acids long. Germline CDR1 is SEHNR and CDR2 is FQNEAQ (reference sequence). Trimming removed 0 bases from V and 3 bases from J, with 14 bases in between. CDR3 DNA: TGTGCCAGCAGCTTAGCGTTAGGGGCTCGGGACTATGGCTACACCTTC. The encoded protein is CASSLALGARDYGYTF.

This clonotype was seen more than once but under ten times. The chain uses TRBV14 and TRBJ1-1; D is possibly TRBD1 (6 bases). The V end was cut by 0 bases, the J end by 11 bases, with 16 bases between. The CDR3 runs 14 residues. Germline assignment: CDR1 SGHDN and CDR2 FVKESK. CDR3 residues: CASSQEMRGRGAFF. The CDR3 bases are TGTGCCAGCAGCCAAGAAATGCGGGGGCGCGGGGCTTTCTTT.

A few counts support this clonotype. This chain connects TRBV6-5 to TRBJ2-7; D is perhaps TRBD1 (6 bases). This CDR3 region has 13 residues. V lost 6 bases and J lost 5, with 14 bases in between. CDR1 is MNHEY, CDR2 SVGAGI, per germline. The DNA for the CDR3 is TGTGCCAGCAGCCTACAGGGTTTCCACGAGCAGTACTTC. Translated, it gives CASSLQGFHEQYF.

The sample holds many counts of this clonotype. The chain links TRBV29-1 to TRBJ2-1; TRBD1 matches at 10 bases. This CDR3 is 20 amino acids long. CDR1 and CDR2 from the germline V gene are SQVTM and ANQGSEA. Trimming cost V 0 bases and J 3 bases; bases outside gene matches: 17. CDR3 amino acids: CSVEDRSSRMGQGFYNEQFF. CDR3 bases: TGCAGCGTTGAAGATCGCTCCTCGCGTATGGGACAGGGGTTCTACAATGAGCAGTTCTTC.

This clonotype was found many times. This rearrangement joins TRBV12-3 or TRBV12-4 to TRBJ2-2, with 8 bases identical to TRBD2. V shed 6 bases, J shed 9 bases, and the junction held 12 bases outside the gene matches. The CDR3 is made up of 15 amino acids. CDR3 loop: CASSLPGGGVRELFF. CDR3 bases: TGTGCCAGCAGCCTGCCGGGAGGGGGGGTCCGGGAGCTGTTTTTT.

This clonotype has only a few counts. The J gene is TRBJ1-3, the V gene TRBV6-5; 10 bases are shared with TRBD1. V was clipped by 5 bases and J by 3 bases; unmatched bases: 4. Germline loops: CDR1 MNHEY, CDR2 SVGAGI. CDR3 length: 15 residues. The CDR3 reads CASSRQGAGGNTIYF. The CDR3 DNA follows: TGTGCCAGCAGTCGACAGGGGGCAGGTGGAAACACCATATATTTT.

The J gene is TRBJ1-2, the V gene TRBV6-2 or TRBV6-3; D unresolved. CDR3 length: 13 residues. CDR1 and CDR2 (germline): MNHEY, SVGEGT. Trimming pared 2 bases from V and 4 bases from J, leaving 8 bases between. CDR3 nucleotide sequence: TGTGCCAGCAGTTACGAGGCAGTCTATGGCTACACCTTC. It encodes CASSYEAVYGYTF.

This clonotype was counted a few times. The chain combines TRBV25-1 with TRBJ2-7; 7 nucleotides align to TRBD1. The CDR3 is 12 residues long. With V trimmed by 4 bases and J by 5 bases, 2 bases remained unmatched. The germline V gene has CDR1 MGHDK and CDR2 SYGVNS. The CDR3 protein is CASSGQGDEQYF. Here the CDR3 DNA reads TGTGCCAGCAGTGGGCAGGGGGACGAGCAGTACTTC.

V is TRBV20-1 and J is TRBJ2-1; 7 nucleotides match TRBD1. The CDR3 consists of 15 residues. Germline V gene lookup returns CDR1 DFQATT and CDR2 SNEGSKA (reference sequence). Trimming removed 0 bases from V and 6 bases from J; junction bases left unmatched: 8. CDR3 amino acids: CSARDAGGVGNEQFF. The CDR3 bases are TGCAGTGCTAGAGATGCAGGGGGAGTTGGCAATGAGCAGTTCTTC.

This clonotype was detected only a few times. This rearrangement joins TRBV15 to TRBJ2-6; 7 nucleotides line up with TRBD2. CDR1 is LNHNV, CDR2 YYDKDF, per germline (reference sequence). The CDR3 consists of 20 residues. V was clipped by 1 base and J by 2 bases; unmatched bases: 14. This chain's CDR3 is CATSRARNLGGSPGANVLTF. The CDR3 DNA follows: TGTGCCACCAGCAGAGCCAGGAATCTGGGGGGGAGCCCTGGGGCCAACGTCCTGACTTTC. Full variable domain (missing parts from reference TRBV15 and TRBJ2-6): DAMVIQNPRYQVTQFGKPVTLSCSQTLNHNVMYWYQQKSSQAPKLLFHYYDKDFNNEADTPDNFQSRRPNTSFCFLDIRSPGLGDTAMYLCATSRARNLGGSPGANVLTFGAGSRLTVL.

As DNA, the CDR3 is TGTGCCAGCAGCTTGCGGGGGCGTGAAAAACTGTTTTTT. Its protein is CASSLRGREKLFF. The chain employs TRBV5-5 and TRBJ1-4; TRBD1 might be the D (6 bases). The CDR3 totals 13 residues. V lost 1 base, J lost 7 bases, and 8 bases lay in between. The germline gives CDR1 SGHKS, CDR2 YYEKEE (reference sequence).

The rearrangement joins TRBV24-1 to TRBJ2-2, with 7 bases matching TRBD1. CDR1 and CDR2 (germline): KGHDR, SFDVKD. There are 14 residues in the CDR3. Trimming at V came to 8 bases and at J to 6 bases, leaving 8 bases not matched to a gene. CDR3 region: CATTDRDTSGELFF. DNA of the CDR3: TGTGCCACCACCGACAGGGATACGTCCGGGGAGCTGTTTTTT.

V gene TRBV7-2 combines with J gene TRBJ1-1; 7 nucleotides line up with TRBD1. Germline values: CDR1 SGHTA, CDR2 FQGNSA. The CDR3 has 15 amino acids. V shed 3 bases and J 0 bases; nucleotides not matched to a gene: 4. CDR3 sequence reads: CASSLHGQVNTEAFF. The CDR3 nucleotides read TGTGCCAGCAGCTTGCACGGACAGGTGAACACTGAAGCTTTCTTT.

This sequence joins TRBV27 and TRBJ2-2; possibly TRBD1 or TRBD2 for D (5 bases each). The CDR3 has 14 residues. Germline V lookup: CDR1 MNHEY, CDR2 SMNVEV (reference sequence). V lost 6 bases and J 0 bases, leaving 8 bases between the germline ends. This CDR3 reads CASRGRSNTGELFF. As DNA, the CDR3 is TGTGCCAGCAGGGGACGTTCGAACACCGGGGAGCTGTTTTTT.

The chain joins TRBV12-3 or TRBV12-4 to TRBJ1-3; D possibly corresponds to TRBD1 (5 bases). V lost 2 bases, J lost 4 bases, and 33 bases lay in between. The CDR3 loop spans 22 amino acids. DNA of the CDR3: TGTGCCAGCAGTTTAAGCCCCGACCCGGCGCAGGGAGGGAGTTTTAGGGGAAACACCATATATTTT. This codes for CASSLSPDPAQGGSFRGNTIYF.

V gene TRBV29-1 combines with J gene TRBJ2-5; D is unclear. Trimming shortened V by 1 base and J by 5 bases, and 14 bases separated the two germline ends. This CDR3 comprises 14 residues. Germline CDR1 SQVTM, CDR2 ANQGSEA. The CDR3 DNA sequence: TGCAGCGTTGAAGGTTGGGGTAATCGGGAGACCCAGTACTTC. Its protein product is CSVEGWGNRETQYF. Filled out from reference TRBV29-1 and TRBJ2-5, the complete variable domain reads SAVISQKPSRDICQRGTSLTIQCQVDSQVTMMFWYRQQPGQSLTLIATANQGSEATYESGFVIDKFPISRPNLTFSTLTVSNMSPEDSSIYLCSVEGWGNRETQYFGPGTRLLVL.

This clonotype was observed a handful of times. This chain links TRBV29-1 with TRBJ2-7; 9 nucleotides line up with TRBD1. V trimming: 5 bases; J trimming: 3 bases; junction bases outside the gene matches: 2. Germline CDR1 SQVTM, CDR2 ANQGSEA. This CDR3 is built from 12 residues. CDR3 nucleotide sequence: TGCAGCGTTTCGGGACAGGGCTACGAGCAGTACTTC. Translation gives CSVSGQGYEQYF.